The next 25 T cell receptor beta chains were all read from a single sample in a study of beta chain features in type 1 diabetes. Sequencing targeted expressed TCRB transcripts, as all isolated RNA had been reverse transcribed. The table came from immunoSEQ multiplex PCR; TCRdb's copy has only in-frame clones and leaves some out. The sample includes 450,000 to 600,000 clones, 25% to 35% of them seen just once. The sample taken for sequencing was naive CD4+ T cells from blood. Receptors originate from a man younger than 35 in good health.

The sample holds a few counts of this clone. Other DNA sequences in the same sample also yield this CDR3. This sequence joins TRBV6-6 and TRBJ2-6; D call uncertain. Trimming took off 4 bases at V and 4 bases at J, with 2 bases between the two ends. This CDR3 contains 12 residues. Germline CDR1 reads MNHNY; CDR2 reads SVGAGI (reference sequence). The CDR3 DNA reads as TGTGCCAGCAGTTCCGGGGCCAACGTCCTGACTTTC. Amino acid sequence: CASSSGANVLTF.

This clone has only a few counts. This chain joins TRBV28 and TRBJ2-1, with TRBD1 matching 7 bases. CDR1 and CDR2 from the germline V gene are MDHEN and SYDVKM. V lost 6 bases, J lost 5 bases, and 4 bases stayed unmatched. The CDR3 spans 13 residues. The CDR3 is CASRLTGDNEQFF. The CDR3 coding sequence is TGTGCCAGCAGATTAACAGGGGACAATGAGCAGTTCTTC.

The chain uses TRBV18 and TRBJ2-5; TRBD2 agrees at 8 bases. With 2 bases clipped from V and 5 bases from J, the junction kept 16 bases outside the gene matches. The CDR3 runs 18 residues. Germline CDR1 is KGHSH and CDR2 is LQKENI. The CDR3 loop is CASSPEQGKREHRETQYF. DNA of the CDR3: TGTGCCAGCTCACCAGAGCAGGGGAAGCGGGAGCACCGGGAGACCCAGTACTTC.

The sample holds a few counts of this clone. The chain couples TRBV30 to TRBJ2-7, with TRBD1 identical over 7 bases. The CDR3 runs 15 residues. Germline-derived CDR1 and CDR2 are GTSNPN and SVGIG (reference sequence). The V gene end was trimmed by 3 bases and the J gene end by 0 bases; junction bases not matched to a gene: 8. The CDR3 loop is CAWSLGTVSSYEQYF. DNA for the CDR3: TGTGCCTGGAGCCTTGGGACAGTAAGCTCCTACGAGCAGTACTTC.

The chain joins TRBV29-1 to TRBJ1-2; a weak D match, TRBD1 (6 bases). The germline gives CDR1 SQVTM, CDR2 ANQGSEA. The CDR3 consists of 11 residues. The V end was cut by 7 bases, the J end by 3 bases, with 9 bases between. In DNA, the CDR3 is TGCAGCGGGGGGACATACTATGGCTACACCTTC. Protein product: CSGGTYYGYTF.

This clone was picked up a small number of times. This chain uses TRBV9 with TRBJ1-2; D is possibly TRBD1 (6 bases). Trimming left V 3 bases short and J 7 bases short, with 19 bases between. The length of the CDR3 is 15 residues. Germline V lookup: CDR1 SGDLS, CDR2 YYNGEE. The chain's CDR3 is CASSEGLDRTAGYTF. The DNA for the CDR3 is TGTGCCAGCAGCGAGGGCCTTGACAGGACCGCTGGCTACACCTTC. Using reference TRBV9 and TRBJ1-2 for the parts outside the CDR3, the full variable domain is DSGVTQTPKHLITATGQRVTLRCSPRSGDLSVYWYQQSLDQGLQFLIQYYNGEERAKGNILERFSAQQFPDLHSELNLSSLELGDSALYFCASSEGLDRTAGYTFGSGTRLTVV.

This rearrangement joins TRBV9 to TRBJ2-5; D not resolved. This CDR3 region has 14 residues. CDR1 SGDLS and CDR2 YYNGEE come from the germline V gene. Trimming pared 0 bases from V and 6 bases from J, leaving 12 bases between. CDR3 sequence: CASSVAAGEQTQYF. The CDR3 bases are TGTGCCAGCAGCGTAGCTGCAGGCGAACAGACCCAGTACTTC.

This clone was counted a few times. The genes are TRBV29-1 and TRBJ2-3, with TRBD1 identical over 7 bases. Germline loops: CDR1 SQVTM, CDR2 ANQGSEA. V gave up 7 bases and J gave up 0 bases; unmatched junction bases: 7. CDR3 length: 14 amino acids. In nucleotides, the CDR3 is TGCAGCGCCGAAGGGACAGCTAGCACAGATACGCAGTATTTT. It is translated as CSAEGTASTDTQYF.

The chain links TRBV20-1 to TRBJ1-4; D is uncertain. The CDR3 is 11 amino acids. Per the germline V gene, CDR1 is DFQATT and CDR2 is SNEGSKA (reference sequence). V lost 4 bases to trimming and J lost 8 bases, with 8 bases between them. The CDR3 sequence: CSAKKVEKLFF. The CDR3 DNA is TGCAGTGCTAAGAAGGTGGAAAAACTGTTTTTT.

The V and J genes are TRBV18 and TRBJ1-4; D remains ambiguous. Germline V gives CDR1 KGHSH, CDR2 LQKENI. The length of the CDR3 is 15 residues. V was clipped by 3 bases and J by 5 bases, with 13 bases between them. This CDR3 is CASSPTTAVNEKLFF. In DNA, the CDR3 is TGTGCCAGCTCACCGACGACCGCCGTGAATGAAAAACTGTTTTTT.

The chain recombines TRBV9 with TRBJ2-3; 8 bases fit TRBD1. CDR1 is SGDLS, CDR2 YYNGEE, per germline. V was pared by 3 bases and J by 2 bases, with 5 bases of the junction left unmatched. This CDR3 contains 15 residues. The CDR3 coding sequence is TGTGCCAGCAGCGAAGCGACAGGGGACACAGATACGCAGTATTTT. This translates into CASSEATGDTDTQYF.

This clone was picked up a small number of times. V gene TRBV4-3 combines with J gene TRBJ2-7; D may correspond to TRBD1 or TRBD2 (5 bases each). Between the trimmed V and J ends, which lost 1 base and 3 bases, there was a span of 10 bases. CDR1 and CDR2 from the germline V gene are LGHNA and YSLEER. The CDR3 is 14 amino acids. The CDR3 region has the DNA TGCGCCAGCAGCCAAGTGGGACGTATCTACGAGCAGTACTTC. It codes for CASSQVGRIYEQYF.

This clone was seen a few times. This chain joins TRBV9 and TRBJ1-1; 8 bases align to TRBD1. The germline V gene encodes CDR1 SGDLS and CDR2 YYNGEE. There are 14 residues in the CDR3. The junction had 6 bases not matched to a gene; V was cut back by 4 bases and J by 4 bases. CDR3 residues: CASSTGGWATEAFF. The CDR3 DNA reads as TGTGCCAGCAGCACAGGGGGTTGGGCCACTGAAGCTTTCTTT.

In this sample, this clone turned up a few times. The V and J genes are TRBV5-1 and TRBJ2-5; 10 nucleotides match TRBD2. This CDR3 is 16 amino acids long. Germline V gene sequence: CDR1 SGHRS, CDR2 YFSETQ. V trimming: 2 bases; J trimming: 2 bases; junction bases outside the gene matches: 6. This CDR3 reads CASSFDPGLAQETQYF. The CDR3, as DNA: TGCGCCAGCAGCTTCGATCCGGGACTAGCGCAAGAGACCCAGTACTTC.

This clone was counted a single time. The chain joins TRBV9 to TRBJ1-3; TRBD1 matches at 10 bases. CDR1 is SGDLS and CDR2 is YYNGEE in the germline V gene. The length of the CDR3 is 17 residues. V was clipped by 2 bases and J by 6 bases; unmatched bases: 11. The chain's CDR3 is CASSVSTGTGVVNTIYF. In DNA form, the CDR3 reads TGTGCCAGCAGCGTCTCTACCGGGACAGGGGTAGTAAACACCATATATTTT.

J is TRBJ2-1 and V is TRBV5-4, with 12 bases that match TRBD2. This CDR3 contains 15 residues. Germline V gene lookup returns CDR1 SGHNT and CDR2 YYREEE (reference sequence). Trimming took 5 bases from V and 8 from J; bases not matched to a gene: 8. In DNA form, the CDR3 reads TGTGCCAGCAGGGAGACTAGCGGGAGTTTCGATGAGCAGTTCTTC. Its translation: CASRETSGSFDEQFF.

This clone was detected a few times. V gene TRBV7-8 combines with J gene TRBJ2-5, with TRBD2 identical over 10 bases. The length of the CDR3 is 17 residues. V lost 5 bases and J lost 2; bases outside the gene matches: 11. CDR1 SGHVS and CDR2 FQNEAQ come from the germline V gene. CDR3 sequence reads: CASSQIPGLANQETQYF. The CDR3 DNA reads TGTGCCAGCAGCCAAATTCCGGGACTAGCGAATCAAGAGACCCAGTACTTC.

This chain connects TRBV1 to TRBJ2-3. TRBV1 is labeled a pseudogene. CDR3 length: 13 residues. CDR3 sequence: CTSSQGSTDTQYF. CDR3 nucleotide sequence: TGCACCAGCAGCCAGGGAAGCACAGATACGCAGTATTTT.

The rearrangement links TRBV15 to TRBJ1-1, with D unclear. This CDR3 comprises 14 residues. Trimming stripped 0 bases from V and 3 bases from J, with 8 bases between. The germline gives CDR1 LNHNV, CDR2 YYDKDF (reference sequence). CDR3 in DNA: TGTGCCACCAGCAGAGATGCGAGAGACACTGAAGCTTTCTTT. This gives the protein CATSRDARDTEAFF.

This chain uses TRBV10-3 with TRBJ1-2; no reliable D call. CDR1 is ENHRY, CDR2 SYGVKD, per germline. Between the trimmed V and J ends, which lost 1 base and 2 bases, there was a span of 11 bases. The CDR3 length is 15 residues. CDR3 DNA: TGTGCCATCAGTGAGTTGCGGGGAGGCAACTATGGCTACACCTTC. Protein: CAISELRGGNYGYTF.

This clone was observed a few times. The gene calls are TRBV4-3 and TRBJ1-2, with a tentative D call TRBD1 (6 bases). There are 14 residues in the CDR3. The V and J ends lost 1 base and 4 bases respectively, with 10 bases between them. CDR1 and CDR2 (germline): LGHNA, YSLEER. The chain's CDR3 is CASSQGTAGYGYTF. In nucleotides, the CDR3 is TGCGCCAGCAGCCAAGGGACAGCTGGCTATGGCTACACCTTC.

This clone was detected only a few times. This rearrangement joins TRBV5-1 to TRBJ2-7; 11 nucleotides align to TRBD2. Germline trimming cut 3 bases from V and 4 bases from J; bases unmatched to any gene: 6. This CDR3 comprises 15 residues. Germline-derived CDR1 and CDR2 are SGHRS and YFSETQ. This CDR3 reads CASSSLAGGPYEQYF. The DNA for the CDR3 is TGCGCCAGCAGCTCCTTAGCGGGAGGGCCTTACGAGCAGTACTTC.

This clone was seen a few times. This same CDR3 is encoded by further DNA sequences in the sample. The chain carries TRBV30 and TRBJ1-1; no clear D. The CDR3 is made up of 12 amino acids. V was shortened by 1 base and J by 5 bases, with 8 bases between the two germline ends. CDR1 GTSNPN and CDR2 SVGIG come from the germline V gene (reference sequence). This CDR3 reads CAWSGGGTEAFF. CDR3 nucleotides: TGTGCCTGGAGTGGTGGAGGGACTGAAGCTTTCTTT.

This clone was seen a handful of times. This sequence joins TRBV27 and TRBJ2-7, with D possibly being TRBD2 (5 bases). The germline V gene encodes CDR1 MNHEY and CDR2 SMNVEV (reference sequence). The ends were cut back, 6 bases at V and 4 bases at J, with 13 bases in the middle. CDR3 size: 13 residues. The CDR3 DNA follows: TGTGCCAGCAGCTCCTCACTAGTTTACGAGCAGTACTTC. Its translation: CASSSSLVYEQYF.

The V gene is TRBV11-2, the J gene TRBJ1-1; weak D call: TRBD1 (6 bases). The CDR3 spans 13 residues. Germline assignment: CDR1 SGHAT and CDR2 FQNNGV. The V end was cut by 5 bases, the J end by 3 bases, with 10 bases between. CDR3: CASSLQGYTEAFF. CDR3 nucleotide sequence: TGTGCCAGCAGCCTACAGGGTTACACTGAAGCTTTCTTT.